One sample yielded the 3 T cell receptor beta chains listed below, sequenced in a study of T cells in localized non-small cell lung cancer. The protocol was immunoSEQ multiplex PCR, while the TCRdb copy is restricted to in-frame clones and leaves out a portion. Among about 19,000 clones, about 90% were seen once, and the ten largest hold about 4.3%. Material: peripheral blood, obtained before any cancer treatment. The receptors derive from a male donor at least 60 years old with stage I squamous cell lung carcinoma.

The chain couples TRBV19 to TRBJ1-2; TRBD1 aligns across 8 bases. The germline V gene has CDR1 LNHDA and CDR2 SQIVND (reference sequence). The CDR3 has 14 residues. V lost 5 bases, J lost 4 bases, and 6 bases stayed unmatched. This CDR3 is CASSLPQGVYGYTF. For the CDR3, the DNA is TGTGCCAGTAGTCTACCACAGGGGGTCTATGGCTACACCTTC.

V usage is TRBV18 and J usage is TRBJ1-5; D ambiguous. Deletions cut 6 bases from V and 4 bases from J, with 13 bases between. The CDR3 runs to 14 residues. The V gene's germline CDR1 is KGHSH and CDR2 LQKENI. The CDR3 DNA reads TGTGCCAGCTCGACACGGGCGGGTAATCAGCCCCAGCATTTT. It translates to CASSTRAGNQPQHF.

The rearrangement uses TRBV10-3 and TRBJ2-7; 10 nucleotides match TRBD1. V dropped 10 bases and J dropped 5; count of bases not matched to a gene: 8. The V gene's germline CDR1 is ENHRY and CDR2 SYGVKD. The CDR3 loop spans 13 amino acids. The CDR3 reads CATARQGADEQYF. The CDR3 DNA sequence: TGTGCCACCGCAAGACAGGGGGCGGACGAGCAGTACTTC.